This TCR beta chain was captured by sequencing in a study of T cell responses to AZD1222 COVID-19 vaccine. Overall study findings and caveats: Spike-specific TCR breadth and depth rose after two AZD1222 doses. Close to half of spike-specific TCRs reportedly recognize unmutated variant regions.

The V gene's germline CDR1 is SQVTM and CDR2 ANQGSEA. Trimming took 1 base from V and 2 from J, leaving 6 bases between them. CDR3 size: 12 residues. Notes on this clone: Antigen unknown.

The repertoire was sequenced with immunoSEQ multiplex PCR; TCRdb's copy has only in-frame clones and lacks some. In the table there are roughly 50,000 clones, 87% of which are singletons. The source is an adult in good health. Sequencing was performed on peripheral blood, taken on day 0 of AZD1222 vaccination. The rearrangement links TRBV29-1 to TRBJ2-7; D gene ambiguous. The CDR3 is CSVEGQAYEQYF. In DNA, the CDR3 is TGCAGCGTTGAAGGGCAGGCCTACGAGCAGTACTTC.